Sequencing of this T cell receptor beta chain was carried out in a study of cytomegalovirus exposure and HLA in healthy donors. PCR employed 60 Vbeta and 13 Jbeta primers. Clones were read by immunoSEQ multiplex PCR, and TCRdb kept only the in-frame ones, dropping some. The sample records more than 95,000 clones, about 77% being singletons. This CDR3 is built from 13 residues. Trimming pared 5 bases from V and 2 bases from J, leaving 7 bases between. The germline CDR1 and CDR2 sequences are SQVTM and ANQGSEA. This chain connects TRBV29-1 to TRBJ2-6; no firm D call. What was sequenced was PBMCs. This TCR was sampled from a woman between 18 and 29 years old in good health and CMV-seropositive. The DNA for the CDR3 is TGCAGCGTTTGGAGCGCTGGGGCCAACGTCCTGACTTTC. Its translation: CSVWSAGANVLTF.